This TCR beta chain was captured by sequencing in a study of blood T cell repertoires in COVID-19. Study-wide background: The analysed material was cDNA or gDNA that came from T cells, B-cell-depleted T cells, or PBMCs.

Looked up from germline, CDR1 is SGHTA and CDR2 is FQGTGA. This CDR3 contains 14 residues. V lost 4 bases to trimming and J lost 6 bases, with 13 bases between them. Sequencing used immunoSEQ multiplex PCR; TCRdb keeps in-frame clones, though not all of them. Of about 400,000 clones in the sample, about 90% were seen once. The clonotype comes from a woman aged 25 to 39 who had recovered from COVID-19. This chain connects TRBV7-3 to TRBJ2-1; D not resolved. Sequencing input: PBMCs or T cells enriched from blood (not recorded which). The CDR3 loop reads CASSSGSVFNEQFF. The CDR3 DNA is TGTGCCAGCAGCTCAGGCAGTGTATTCAATGAGCAGTTCTTC.